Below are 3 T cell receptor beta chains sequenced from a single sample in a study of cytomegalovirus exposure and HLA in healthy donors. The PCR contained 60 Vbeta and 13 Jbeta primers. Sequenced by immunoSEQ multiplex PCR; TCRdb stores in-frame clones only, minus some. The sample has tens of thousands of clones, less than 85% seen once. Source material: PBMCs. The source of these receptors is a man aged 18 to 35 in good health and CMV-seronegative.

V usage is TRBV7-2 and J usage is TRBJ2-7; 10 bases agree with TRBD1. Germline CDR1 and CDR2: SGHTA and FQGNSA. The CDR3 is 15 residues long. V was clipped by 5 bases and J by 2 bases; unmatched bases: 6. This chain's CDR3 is CASSLSGTGAYEQYF. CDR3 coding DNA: TGTGCCAGCAGCCTCTCCGGGACAGGGGCCTACGAGCAGTACTTC.

The CDR3: CASSPLTSGTDNEQFF. DNA of the CDR3: TGTGCCAGCAGTCCGCTGACTAGCGGGACTGACAATGAGCAGTTCTTC. The chain is built from TRBV27 and TRBJ2-1; 11 bases agree with TRBD2. CDR1 is MNHEY and CDR2 is SMNVEV in the germline V gene (reference sequence). The CDR3 has 16 amino acids. V shed 5 bases, J shed 5 bases, and the junction held 8 bases outside the gene matches.

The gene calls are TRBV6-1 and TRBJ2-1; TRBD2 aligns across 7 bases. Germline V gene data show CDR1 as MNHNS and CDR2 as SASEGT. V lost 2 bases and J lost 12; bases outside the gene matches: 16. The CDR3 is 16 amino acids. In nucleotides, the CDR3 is TGTGCCAGCAGTGAATGGGGGGGAGTATGGCCAGGAGCGCAGTTCTTC. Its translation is CASSEWGGVWPGAQFF.